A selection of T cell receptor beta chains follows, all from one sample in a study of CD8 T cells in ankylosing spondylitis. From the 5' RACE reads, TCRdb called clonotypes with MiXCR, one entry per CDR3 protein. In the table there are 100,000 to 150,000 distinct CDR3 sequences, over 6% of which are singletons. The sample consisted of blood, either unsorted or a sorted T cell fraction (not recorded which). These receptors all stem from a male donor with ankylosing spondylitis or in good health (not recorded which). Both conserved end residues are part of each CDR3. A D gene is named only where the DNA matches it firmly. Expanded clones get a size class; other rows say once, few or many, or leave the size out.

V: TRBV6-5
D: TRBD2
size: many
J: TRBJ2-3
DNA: TGTGCCAGCAGTTACGGAGGAGCCGGGGGGGATCAGTATTTT
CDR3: CASSYGGAGGDQYF

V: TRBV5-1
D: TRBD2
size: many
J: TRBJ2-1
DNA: TGCGCCAGCAGCCGCCTAGCGGGAGTCAACAATGAGCAGTTCTTC
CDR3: CASSRLAGVNNEQFF

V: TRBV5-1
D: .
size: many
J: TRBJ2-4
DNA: TGCGCCAGCAGCCCGGGCAACGGGGGAAACATTCAGTACTTC
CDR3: CASSPGNGGNIQYF

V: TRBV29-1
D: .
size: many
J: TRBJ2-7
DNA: TGCAGCGTTGATTTGTCGGGAGAGGGCCGGGACGAGCAGTACTTC
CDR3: CSVDLSGEGRDEQYF

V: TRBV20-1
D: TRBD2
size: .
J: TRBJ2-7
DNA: TGCAGTGCCACCCCCCCTTTCGGGAGGGCCGGGTCTTCCGACGAGCAGTACTTC
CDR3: CSATPPFGRAGSSDEQYF

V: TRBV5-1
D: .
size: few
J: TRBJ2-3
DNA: TGCGCCAGCAGCCCTAACCTCGGGGGGCGCACAGATACGCAGTATTTT
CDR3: CASSPNLGGRTDTQYF

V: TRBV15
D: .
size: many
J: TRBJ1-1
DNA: TGTGCCACCAGCAGAGAGAAGGGCACTGAAGCTTTCTTT
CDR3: CATSREKGTEAFF

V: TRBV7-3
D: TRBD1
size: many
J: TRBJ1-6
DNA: TGTGCCAGCAGCTCCGGGACAGGGAGCGTGTCACCCCTCCACTTT
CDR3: CASSSGTGSVSPLHF

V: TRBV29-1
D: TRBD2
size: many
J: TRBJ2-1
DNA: TGCAGCGTTCCGAGCGGGAGCAAGATTTGGCAGTTCTTC
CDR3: CSVPSGSKIWQFF

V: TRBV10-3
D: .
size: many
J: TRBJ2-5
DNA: TGTGCCATCAGCCAAAGGGGTCCCGAAGAGACCCAGTACTTC
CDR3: CAISQRGPEETQYF

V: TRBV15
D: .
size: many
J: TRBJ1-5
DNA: TGTGCCACCAGGGGCGGGGAAGAGGGCAATCAGCCCCAGCATTTT
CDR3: CATRGGEEGNQPQHF

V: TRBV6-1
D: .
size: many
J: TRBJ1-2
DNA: TGTGCCAGCAGCCCGGACCTTCTCGCGCATAATGGCTACACCTTC
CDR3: CASSPDLLAHNGYTF

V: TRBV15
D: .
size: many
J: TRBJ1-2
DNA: TGTGCCACCAGCAGAGATCTCGACTACACCTTC
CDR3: CATSRDLDYTF

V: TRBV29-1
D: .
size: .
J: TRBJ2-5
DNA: TGCAGCGTGTGGGGGACCCCGGAGGAGACCCAGTACTTC
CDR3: CSVWGTPEETQYF

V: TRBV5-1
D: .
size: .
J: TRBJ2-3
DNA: TGCGCCAGCAGCGCCACTAGGACGTTGGGCACAGATACGCAGTATTTT
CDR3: CASSATRTLGTDTQYF

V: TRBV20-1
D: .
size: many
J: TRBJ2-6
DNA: TGCAGTGCTAGAGTCGCCAACGTCCTGACTTTC
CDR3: CSARVANVLTF

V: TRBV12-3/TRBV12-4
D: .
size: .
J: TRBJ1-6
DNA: TGTGCCAGCAGTTTTGGGAAGCTTAATTCACCCCTCCACTTT
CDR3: CASSFGKLNSPLHF

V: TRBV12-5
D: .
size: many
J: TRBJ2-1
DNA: TGTGCTAGTGGACTAGGGAGAGACAATGAGCAGTTCTTC
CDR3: CASGLGRDNEQFF

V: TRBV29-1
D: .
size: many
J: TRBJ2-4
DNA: TGCAGCGCAGACGTGGGCAAAAACATTCAGTACTTC
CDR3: CSADVGKNIQYF

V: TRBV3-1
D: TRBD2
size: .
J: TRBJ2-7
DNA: TGTGCCAGCTGCCAAGAGGGACACCCGGGACTAGCGCAATCCTACGAGCAGTACTTC
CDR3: CASCQEGHPGLAQSYEQYF

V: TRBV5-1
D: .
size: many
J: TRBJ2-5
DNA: TGCGCCAGCAGGAGAGGGATCGAGACCCAGTACTTC
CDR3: CASRRGIETQYF

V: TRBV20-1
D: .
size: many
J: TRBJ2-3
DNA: TGCAGTGCTAGGGACCAGGGCTCAGATACGCAGTATTTT
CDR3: CSARDQGSDTQYF

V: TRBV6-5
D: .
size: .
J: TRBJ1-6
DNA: TGTGCCAGCAGTTACACCGGCTGGGCCTATAATTCACCCCTCCACTTT
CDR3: CASSYTGWAYNSPLHF

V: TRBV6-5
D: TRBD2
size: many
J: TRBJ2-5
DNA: TGTGCCAGCAGTTACTGGGAGGGGACCCAAGAGACCCAGTACTTC
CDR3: CASSYWEGTQETQYF

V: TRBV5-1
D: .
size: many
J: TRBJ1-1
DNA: TGCGCCAGCAGCTTGGGAGCGGAGCTCGACACTGAAGCTTTCTTT
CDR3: CASSLGAELDTEAFF

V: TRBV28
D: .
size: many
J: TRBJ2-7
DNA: TGTGCCAGCAGTTTAAGGGGGTACGAGCAGTACTTC
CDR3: CASSLRGYEQYF

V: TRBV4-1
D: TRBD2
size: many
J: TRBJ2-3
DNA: TGCGCCAGCAGCCAAGGGGAGCTAGCGGGAGCAGATACGCAGTATTTT
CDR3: CASSQGELAGADTQYF

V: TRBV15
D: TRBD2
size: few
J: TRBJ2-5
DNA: TGTGCCACCAGCGGTCGACTAGCGGGATCAAAGGGAGAGACCCAGTACTTC
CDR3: CATSGRLAGSKGETQYF

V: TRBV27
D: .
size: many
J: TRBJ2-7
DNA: TGTGCCAGCAGTTTCGGCCCCCAGGGTTACGAGCAGTACTTC
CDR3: CASSFGPQGYEQYF

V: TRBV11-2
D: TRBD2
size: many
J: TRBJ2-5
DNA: TGTGCCAGCAGCTTACATAGCGGGTTCCAAGAGACCCAGTACTTC
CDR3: CASSLHSGFQETQYF

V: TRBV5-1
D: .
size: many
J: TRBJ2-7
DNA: TGCGCCAGCAGCTTGTCAACTGATTCCTACGAGCAGTACTTC
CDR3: CASSLSTDSYEQYF

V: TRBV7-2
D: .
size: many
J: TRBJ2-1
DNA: TGTGCCAGCAGCTCCCTGGGAGGCAGGCTCAATGAGCAGTTCTTC
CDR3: CASSSLGGRLNEQFF

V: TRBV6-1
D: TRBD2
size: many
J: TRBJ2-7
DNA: TGTGCCAGCAGTCGGACTAGCGGCCTCTACGAGCAGTACTTC
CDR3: CASSRTSGLYEQYF

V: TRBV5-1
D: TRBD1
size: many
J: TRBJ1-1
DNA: TGCGCCAGCCGCCGAGGACAGGGGGAAACTGAAGCTTTCTTT
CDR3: CASRRGQGETEAFF

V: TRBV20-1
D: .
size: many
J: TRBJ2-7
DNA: TGCAGTGCAAGCACCGGGACTGGGCTGGAATACGAGCAGTACTTC
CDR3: CSASTGTGLEYEQYF

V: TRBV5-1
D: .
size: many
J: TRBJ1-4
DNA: TGCGCCAGCTCCAGGATGGGGTTGGCTGAAAAACTGTTTTTT
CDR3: CASSRMGLAEKLFF

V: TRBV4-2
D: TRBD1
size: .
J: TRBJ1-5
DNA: TGTGCCATCGGCCCCGGACAGGAAATAAATCAGCCCCAGCATTTT
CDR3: CAIGPGQEINQPQHF

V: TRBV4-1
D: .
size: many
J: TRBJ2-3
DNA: TGCGCCAGCAGCCAAGGAGTCGCGAGCGGCACAGATACGCAGTATTTT
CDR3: CASSQGVASGTDTQYF

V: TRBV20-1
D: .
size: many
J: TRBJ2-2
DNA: TGCAGTGCCGAGGGAGGCTCAGGCTACGGGGAGCTGTTTTTT
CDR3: CSAEGGSGYGELFF

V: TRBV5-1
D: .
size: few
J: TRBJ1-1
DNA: TGCGCCAGCAGCTCGTCCGGGGGGTCATCGAACACTGAAGCTTTCTTT
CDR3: CASSSSGGSSNTEAFF

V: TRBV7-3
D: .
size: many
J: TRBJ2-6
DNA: TGTGCCAGCAGGATAAACTCTGGGGCCAACGTCCTGACTTTC
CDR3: CASRINSGANVLTF

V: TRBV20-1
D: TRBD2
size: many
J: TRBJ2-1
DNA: TGCAGTGCAGAGACTAGCGTCTACAATGAGCAGTTCTTC
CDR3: CSAETSVYNEQFF

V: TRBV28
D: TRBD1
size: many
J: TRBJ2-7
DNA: TGTGCCAGCAGTGCGGGACAGGGGCCTTACGAGCAGTACTTC
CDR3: CASSAGQGPYEQYF

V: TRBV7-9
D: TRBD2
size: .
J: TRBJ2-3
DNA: TGTGCCAGCAGCTTAGCGGGACTAGCGGCCACAGATACGCAGTATTTT
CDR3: CASSLAGLAATDTQYF

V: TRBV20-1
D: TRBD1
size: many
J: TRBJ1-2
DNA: TGCAGTGCTGGGACAGGGGGTTGGGGCTACACCTTC
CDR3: CSAGTGGWGYTF

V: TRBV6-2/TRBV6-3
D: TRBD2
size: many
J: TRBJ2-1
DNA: TGTGCCAGCAGCCACTGGATAGCGGGAACCTACAATGAGCAGTTCTTC
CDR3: CASSHWIAGTYNEQFF

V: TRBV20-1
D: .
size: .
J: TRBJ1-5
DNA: TGCAGTGCTAGACGGGCAGCGACAGGCAATCAGCCCCAGCATTTT
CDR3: CSARRAATGNQPQHF

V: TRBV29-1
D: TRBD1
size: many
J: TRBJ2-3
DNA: TGCAGCGTAGCACCCCGGGACAGGGGGACAGATACGCAGTATTTT
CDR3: CSVAPRDRGTDTQYF

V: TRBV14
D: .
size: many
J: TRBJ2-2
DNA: TGTGCCAGCAGCCGGAGCCTAGACACCGGGGAGCTGTTTTTT
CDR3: CASSRSLDTGELFF

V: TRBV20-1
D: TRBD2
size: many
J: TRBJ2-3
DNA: TGCAGTGCCCGACTAGCGAACACAGATACGCAGTATTTT
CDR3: CSARLANTDTQYF

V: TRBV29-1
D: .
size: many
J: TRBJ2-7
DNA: TGCAGGGGACACAGGTTCCCCTACGAGCAGTACTTC
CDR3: CRGHRFPYEQYF

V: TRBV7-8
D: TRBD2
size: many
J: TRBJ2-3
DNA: TGTGCCAGCAGCTTAATGGGACTAGCGGGGCTCACAGATACGCAGTATTTT
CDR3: CASSLMGLAGLTDTQYF

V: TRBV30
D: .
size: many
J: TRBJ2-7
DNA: TGTGCCTGGAAGGGTAGCGGTTGGTACGAGCAGTACTTC
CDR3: CAWKGSGWYEQYF